The next 5 T cell receptor beta chains were all read from a single sample in a study of blood T cell repertoires in COVID-19 (TCRdb year 2020). Library creation used the immunoSEQ multiplex PCR assay. Drawn from immuneACCESS, this table holds only the in-frame rearrangements with V and J called that TCRdb kept. Clones are partly lost; checked studies trace under half to an unresolved V gene and leave the rest unexplained. This sample has about 180,000 clones in its table, and about 85% of those were observed once. The ten biggest clones cover about 18% of the sample. The sample comprised peripheral blood. The origin of the receptors is a person aged 70 to 85 with COVID-19, enrolled during active disease.

This clone has just one count. The V and J genes are TRBV15 and TRBJ1-5; TRBD1 might be the D (6 bases). The germline V gene encodes CDR1 LNHNV and CDR2 YYDKDF (reference sequence). The V gene lost 0 bases and the J gene lost 1 base, with 10 bases spanning the gap. This CDR3 has 16 residues. CDR3 nucleotide sequence: TGTGCCACCAGCAGAGATACAGGGCTAAGCAATCAGCCCCAGCATTTT. Residues: CATSRDTGLSNQPQHF.

CDR3 in DNA: TGTGCCAGCGTGGGGCTAGCGGGAGGGAATGAGCAGTTCTTC. Its translation is CASVGLAGGNEQFF. The gene calls are TRBV5-5 and TRBJ2-1; TRBD2 agrees at 12 bases. Trimming cost V 7 bases and J 7 bases; bases outside gene matches: 6. CDR1 is SGHKS and CDR2 is YYEKEE in the germline V gene (reference sequence). The CDR3 extends over 14 amino acids.

The V and J genes are TRBV5-1 and TRBJ2-5, with D possibly matching TRBD1 (6 bases). Between the trimmed V and J ends, which lost 5 bases and 6 bases, there was a span of 17 bases. CDR3 length: 14 residues. Per germline, CDR1 SGHRS and CDR2 YFSETQ. CDR3 sequence (DNA): TGCGCCAGCAGGGTCTCTGGGGGCACGAAGACCCAGTACTTC. It is translated as CASRVSGGTKTQYF.

This sequence joins TRBV19 and TRBJ1-5, with 9 bases fitting TRBD1. Germline V gene sequence: CDR1 LNHDA, CDR2 SQIVND (reference sequence). The J segment lost 3 bases and the V segment lost 4 bases, leaving 4 bases of the junction unmatched. This CDR3 is built from 15 residues. CDR3 nucleotide sequence: TGTGCCAGTAGTACAGGGACAGGGTACAATCAGCCCCAGCATTTT. Residues: CASSTGTGYNQPQHF.

The V call is TRBV19, the J call TRBJ2-3, with 8 positions matching TRBD2. Germline-derived CDR1 and CDR2 are LNHDA and SQIVND (reference sequence). With 6 bases clipped from V and 2 bases from J, the junction kept 7 bases outside the gene matches. The CDR3 is made up of 15 amino acids. The CDR3 nucleotides are TGTGCCAGTAGGGACCGGGGGGGTGACACAGATACGCAGTATTTT. This sequence encodes CASRDRGGDTDTQYF.